The rows below give T cell receptor beta chains drawn from one sample of a study of blood T cell repertoires in COVID-19. Profiled with immunoSEQ multiplex PCR; TCRdb holds only in-frame clones, not every one. The table has roughly 110,000 clones, approximately 84% seen once. Input material: peripheral blood. These receptor sequences come from a man in his forties with acute or convalescent COVID-19. Each CDR3 is given with its conserved first and last residue. The D gene is left open where the match is weak. Rows give clone size only sometimes, using once, few, many, or a class for an expanded clone.

CDR3aa: CASSDGGSGANVLTF; CDR3nt: TGTGCCAGCAGTGACGGCGGGTCTGGGGCCAACGTCCTGACTTTC; d_gene: .; abundance: .; v_gene: TRBV6-1; j_gene: TRBJ2-6
CDR3aa: CASVARDRGICFF; CDR3nt: TGTGCCAGCGTGGCCCGGGACAGGGGGATTTGTTTCTTC; d_gene: TRBD1; abundance: .; v_gene: TRBV6-5; j_gene: TRBJ2-1
CDR3aa: CSVETALEQYF; CDR3nt: TGCAGCGTTGAAACCGCGCTCGAGCAGTACTTC; d_gene: .; abundance: .; v_gene: TRBV29-1; j_gene: TRBJ2-7
CDR3aa: CASSLSAGGRTQQYF; CDR3nt: TGTGCCAGCAGTTTATCGGCGGGGGGGAGAACGCAGCAGTACTTC; d_gene: TRBD2; abundance: once; v_gene: TRBV27; j_gene: TRBJ2-7
CDR3aa: CASSLGGVEQYF; CDR3nt: TGCGCCAGCAGCTTGGGGGGGGTCGAGCAGTACTTC; d_gene: .; abundance: .; v_gene: TRBV5-1; j_gene: TRBJ2-7
CDR3aa: CASSPPGDNEQFF; CDR3nt: TGTGCCAGCTCACCACCCGGAGACAATGAGCAGTTCTTC; d_gene: .; abundance: .; v_gene: TRBV18; j_gene: TRBJ2-1
CDR3aa: CASSLAANNEQFF; CDR3nt: TGTGCCAGCAGTTTGGCGGCGAACAATGAGCAGTTCTTC; d_gene: .; abundance: .; v_gene: TRBV12-3/TRBV12-4; j_gene: TRBJ2-1
CDR3aa: CASSSWGGAGNTIYF; CDR3nt: TGTGCCAGCAGTTCCTGGGGGGGGGCTGGAAACACCATATATTTT; d_gene: .; abundance: .; v_gene: TRBV6-5; j_gene: TRBJ1-3
CDR3aa: CATSRWTSGSRDEQYF; CDR3nt: TGTGCCACCAGCAGATGGACTAGCGGGAGTCGGGACGAGCAGTACTTC; d_gene: TRBD2; abundance: .; v_gene: TRBV15; j_gene: TRBJ2-7
CDR3aa: CASSELGLSTDTQYF; CDR3nt: TGTGCCAGCAGTGAGCTTGGCCTCAGCACAGATACGCAGTATTTT; d_gene: .; abundance: .; v_gene: TRBV2; j_gene: TRBJ2-3
CDR3aa: CASSKALPLGNTIYF; CDR3nt: TGTGCCAGCAGCAAAGCGCTACCCCTGGGAAACACCATATATTTT; d_gene: .; abundance: few; v_gene: TRBV21-1; j_gene: TRBJ1-3
CDR3aa: CASSSGTSGRAVETQYF; CDR3nt: TGTGCCAGCAGCTCGGGGACTAGCGGGAGGGCTGTAGAGACCCAGTACTTC; d_gene: TRBD2; abundance: .; v_gene: TRBV5-4; j_gene: TRBJ2-5
CDR3aa: CASSFSPYNEQFF; CDR3nt: TGTGCCAGCAGCTTCAGTCCCTACAATGAGCAGTTCTTC; d_gene: .; abundance: .; v_gene: TRBV5-6; j_gene: TRBJ2-1
CDR3aa: CASSTRQGALWNEQFF; CDR3nt: TGTGCCAGCAGTACCCGACAGGGGGCCCTCTGGAATGAGCAGTTCTTC; d_gene: TRBD1; abundance: .; v_gene: TRBV28; j_gene: TRBJ2-1
CDR3aa: CASAPGRNQPQHF; CDR3nt: TGTGCTAGTGCACCAGGGAGGAATCAGCCCCAGCATTTT; d_gene: .; abundance: .; v_gene: TRBV12-5; j_gene: TRBJ1-5
CDR3aa: CASSARTSGSGTQYF; CDR3nt: TGTGCCAGCAGCGCGAGGACTAGCGGGAGTGGTACGCAGTATTTT; d_gene: TRBD2; abundance: .; v_gene: TRBV9; j_gene: TRBJ2-3
CDR3aa: CASSRGGPGANVLTF; CDR3nt: TGTGCCAGCAGTAGGGGAGGACCTGGGGCCAACGTCCTGACTTTC; d_gene: .; abundance: .; v_gene: TRBV11-2; j_gene: TRBJ2-6
CDR3aa: CASTSVDRGNEQFF; CDR3nt: TGTGCCAGCACTTCCGTGGACAGGGGCAATGAGCAGTTCTTC; d_gene: TRBD1; abundance: .; v_gene: TRBV2; j_gene: TRBJ2-1
CDR3aa: CASSLGVGGYTEAFF; CDR3nt: TGTGCCAGCAGCTTAGGTGTGGGCGGGTACACTGAAGCTTTCTTT; d_gene: .; abundance: few; v_gene: TRBV11-2; j_gene: TRBJ1-1
CDR3aa: CSVATGINEKLFF; CDR3nt: TGCAGCGTGGCGACAGGGATAAATGAAAAACTGTTTTTT; d_gene: TRBD1; abundance: .; v_gene: TRBV29-1; j_gene: TRBJ1-4
CDR3aa: CASSPWTGADTQYF; CDR3nt: TGTGCTAGCAGCCCCTGGACAGGGGCAGATACGCAGTATTTT; d_gene: TRBD1; abundance: .; v_gene: TRBV7-7; j_gene: TRBJ2-3
CDR3aa: CASSTPVEQFF; CDR3nt: TGTGCCAGCAGTACACCTGTAGAGCAGTTCTTC; d_gene: .; abundance: .; v_gene: TRBV28; j_gene: TRBJ2-1
CDR3aa: CASSQEVGSYEQYF; CDR3nt: TGCGCCAGCAGCCAAGAGGTCGGCTCCTACGAGCAGTACTTC; d_gene: .; abundance: .; v_gene: TRBV4-3; j_gene: TRBJ2-7
CDR3aa: CASSSQGDEKLFF; CDR3nt: TGTGCCAGCAGTTCACAGGGAGATGAAAAACTGTTTTTT; d_gene: .; abundance: .; v_gene: TRBV27; j_gene: TRBJ1-4
CDR3aa: CASSPGQGAAGELFF; CDR3nt: TGTGCCAGCAGCCCGGGACAGGGGGCGGCCGGGGAGCTGTTTTTT; d_gene: TRBD1; abundance: .; v_gene: TRBV6-6; j_gene: TRBJ2-2
CDR3aa: CASLDQGNTGELFF; CDR3nt: TGTGCCAGTCTAGACCAGGGAAACACCGGGGAGCTGTTTTTT; d_gene: .; abundance: .; v_gene: TRBV19; j_gene: TRBJ2-2
CDR3aa: CASSQRGAEQYF; CDR3nt: TGTGCCAGCAGCCAGCGGGGGGCCGAGCAGTACTTC; d_gene: TRBD2; abundance: few; v_gene: TRBV14; j_gene: TRBJ2-7
CDR3aa: CAWRLGLAGGHYNEQFF; CDR3nt: TGTGCCTGGAGACTTGGACTAGCGGGAGGGCATTACAATGAGCAGTTCTTC; d_gene: TRBD2; abundance: .; v_gene: TRBV30; j_gene: TRBJ2-1
CDR3aa: CASSQTGTSYEQYF; CDR3nt: TGTGCCAGCAGCCAAACCGGGACAAGCTACGAGCAGTACTTC; d_gene: .; abundance: .; v_gene: TRBV2; j_gene: TRBJ2-7
CDR3aa: CASSSGTGGVSNEKLFF; CDR3nt: TGTGCCAGCTCGTCCGGGACAGGGGGCGTTAGTAATGAAAAACTGTTTTTT; d_gene: TRBD1; abundance: .; v_gene: TRBV18; j_gene: TRBJ1-4
CDR3aa: CASSLLAGFSSYNEQFF; CDR3nt: TGTGCCAGCAGCTTACTAGCGGGCTTCAGCTCCTACAATGAGCAGTTCTTC; d_gene: TRBD2; abundance: .; v_gene: TRBV11-2; j_gene: TRBJ2-1
CDR3aa: CASSRLAKETQYF; CDR3nt: TGTGCCAGCAGCAGACTAGCGAAGGAGACCCAGTACTTC; d_gene: TRBD2; abundance: once; v_gene: TRBV7-2; j_gene: TRBJ2-5
CDR3aa: CASSRSGLTDTQYF; CDR3nt: TGTGCCAGCAGCCGCAGCGGTTTAACAGATACGCAGTATTTT; d_gene: .; abundance: once; v_gene: TRBV7-9; j_gene: TRBJ2-3
CDR3aa: CASTSPGGLGYTF; CDR3nt: TGTGCCAGCACCTCTCCCGGGGGGCTAGGCTACACCTTC; d_gene: .; abundance: .; v_gene: TRBV28; j_gene: TRBJ1-2
CDR3aa: CASSLTENNSPLHF; CDR3nt: TGTGCCAGCTCCCTGACAGAGAATAATTCACCCCTCCACTTT; d_gene: .; abundance: .; v_gene: TRBV18; j_gene: TRBJ1-6
CDR3aa: CASSLSDTSYNEQFF; CDR3nt: TGTGCCAGCAGTTTATCGGACACCTCGTACAATGAGCAGTTCTTC; d_gene: .; abundance: few; v_gene: TRBV27; j_gene: TRBJ2-1
CDR3aa: CASNPDRGWETQYF; CDR3nt: TGTGCCAGCAACCCGGACAGGGGGTGGGAGACCCAGTACTTC; d_gene: TRBD1; abundance: .; v_gene: TRBV7-2; j_gene: TRBJ2-5
CDR3aa: CASSQGGGEGYGYTF; CDR3nt: TGCGCCAGCAGCCAAGGAGGGGGCGAAGGTTATGGCTACACCTTC; d_gene: TRBD1; abundance: .; v_gene: TRBV4-1; j_gene: TRBJ1-2
CDR3aa: CASSYYPGVDGYTF; CDR3nt: TGTGCCAGCAGCTATTATCCGGGGGTTGATGGCTACACCTTC; d_gene: .; abundance: .; v_gene: TRBV6-5; j_gene: TRBJ1-2
CDR3aa: CASSPTNAGPDNQPQHF; CDR3nt: TGTGCCAGCTCACCTACCAATGCTGGGCCCGATAATCAGCCCCAGCATTTT; d_gene: .; abundance: .; v_gene: TRBV18; j_gene: TRBJ1-5